These T cell receptor beta chains were read from a single sample in a study of blood T cell repertoires in COVID-19. Profiling relied on immunoSEQ multiplex PCR, and the TCRdb table lists in-frame clones only, not all of them. The sample includes about 170,000 clones, 82% of them seen just once. The specimen was peripheral blood. The receptors derive from a middle-aged woman with COVID-19, enrolled during active disease. Each CDR3 is given with its conserved first and last residue. D genes are given only for firm matches. A clone size is listed for some rows: how often the clone was seen (once, few, many), or a class if it is expanded.

CDR3 length,D gene,J gene,V gene,clone size,CDR3 protein,CDR3 DNA
13,TRBD1,TRBJ1-2,TRBV2,NA,CASRGQGVYGYTF,TGTGCCAGCAGAGGACAGGGTGTCTATGGCTACACCTTC
11,NA,TRBJ1-2,TRBV10-3,NA,CAGGGDYGYTF,TGTGCCGGAGGGGGGGACTATGGCTACACCTTC
15,NA,TRBJ1-2,TRBV27,few,CATSERGRTNYGYTF,TGTGCCACCAGTGAGCGAGGGAGGACTAACTATGGCTACACCTTC
14,NA,TRBJ2-7,TRBV5-1,NA,CASSLDRSSYEQYF,TGCGCCAGCAGCTTGGACAGGAGCTCCTACGAGCAGTACTTC
17,TRBD2,TRBJ2-3,TRBV29-1,NA,CSVGTSGRGTPTDTQYF,TGCAGCGTGGGGACTAGCGGGAGGGGTACTCCCACAGATACGCAGTATTTT
16,TRBD1,TRBJ1-1,TRBV14,NA,CASSQRFGTGGEEAFF,TGTGCCAGCAGCCAAAGGTTCGGGACAGGGGGTGAAGAAGCTTTCTTT
14,NA,TRBJ2-7,TRBV18,NA,CASSPLDNSYEQYF,TGTGCCAGCTCACCCCTGGACAACTCCTACGAGCAGTACTTC
12,NA,TRBJ2-1,TRBV5-4,NA,CASSPRGGEQFF,TGTGCCAGCAGTCCCCGAGGGGGTGAGCAGTTCTTC
15,TRBD2,TRBJ2-3,TRBV6-5,NA,CASTSAGGAIDTQYF,TGTGCCAGCACCTCAGCGGGGGGGGCGATAGATACGCAGTATTTT
16,TRBD2,TRBJ2-1,TRBV15,NA,CATSSFLAGERDEQFF,TGTGCCACCAGCTCCTTTCTAGCGGGAGAACGGGATGAGCAGTTCTTC
13,NA,TRBJ1-6,TRBV11-3,NA,CASSLSREAPLHF,TGTGCCAGCAGCTTATCCAGGGAGGCACCCCTCCACTTT
17,TRBD2,TRBJ2-3,TRBV18,NA,CASSPGTSGFGTDTQYF,TGTGCCAGCTCACCCGGGACTAGCGGCTTCGGCACAGATACGCAGTATTTT
13,TRBD1,TRBJ2-5,TRBV7-6,NA,CASRKGTEETQYF,TGTGCCAGCAGAAAAGGGACAGAAGAGACCCAGTACTTC
13,NA,TRBJ1-3,TRBV5-8,NA,CASSFQLGGRRYF,TGTGCCAGCAGCTTCCAGCTAGGGGGACGGCGATATTTT
11,TRBD2,TRBJ2-1,TRBV30,NA,CASKRGDEQFF,TGTGCCTCTAAACGGGGGGATGAGCAGTTCTTC
12,NA,TRBJ2-1,TRBV27,NA,CASGQGNNEQFF,TGTGCCAGCGGCCAGGGTAATAATGAGCAGTTCTTC
18,TRBD2,TRBJ2-3,TRBV2,NA,CASSKTSGIFGGTDTQYF,TGTGCCAGCAGTAAGACTAGCGGGATCTTTGGGGGCACAGATACGCAGTATTTT
15,NA,TRBJ2-7,TRBV28,NA,CASSLGAAPSYEQYF,TGTGCCAGCAGTTTAGGTGCAGCGCCCTCCTACGAGCAGTACTTC
13,NA,TRBJ2-7,TRBV5-1,few,CASSLSLAAEQYF,TGCGCCAGCAGCTTGTCGCTCGCGGCCGAGCAGTACTTC
15,NA,TRBJ2-7,TRBV15,NA,CATSRVWPAAHEQYF,TGTGCCACCAGCAGAGTGTGGCCTGCCGCTCACGAGCAGTACTTC
15,NA,TRBJ2-1,TRBV27,NA,CASSLFLASTNEQFF,TGTGCCAGCAGTTTATTTCTAGCGAGCACCAATGAGCAGTTCTTC
17,TRBD1,TRBJ1-3,TRBV30,NA,CAWNTDRTGFTGNTIYF,TGTGCCTGGAATACAGACCGGACAGGTTTTACTGGAAACACCATATATTTT
14,NA,TRBJ1-1,TRBV30,once,CAWSVRGVGTEAFF,TGTGCCTGGAGTGTACGGGGGGTGGGCACTGAAGCTTTCTTT
14,NA,TRBJ2-1,TRBV5-5,NA,CASSLVVTDNEQFF,TGTGCCAGCAGCTTGGTAGTCACCGACAATGAGCAGTTCTTC
14,TRBD2,TRBJ2-1,TRBV29-1,NA,CSVFSGSSYNEQFF,TGCAGCGTGTTTAGCGGGAGCTCCTACAATGAGCAGTTCTTC
14,TRBD1,TRBJ1-1,TRBV18,NA,CASTQQGLNTEAFF,TGTGCCAGTACCCAACAGGGGTTGAACACTGAAGCTTTCTTT
16,NA,TRBJ2-1,TRBV6-1,NA,CASSESGQLSYNEQFF,TGTGCCAGCAGTGAATCTGGACAGTTATCCTACAATGAGCAGTTCTTC
15,NA,TRBJ1-2,TRBV30,few,CAWNRHLPANYGYTF,TGTGCCTGGAATAGACACCTCCCAGCTAACTATGGCTACACCTTC
15,NA,TRBJ2-4,TRBV5-8,NA,CASSFSPLAKNIQYF,TGTGCCAGCAGCTTTAGTCCCTTAGCCAAAAACATTCAGTACTTC
19,TRBD1,TRBJ2-2,TRBV28,few,CASRPPPLFGTGHTGELFF,TGTGCCAGCAGGCCGCCGCCGTTGTTCGGGACAGGCCACACCGGGGAGCTGTTTTTT
15,TRBD2,TRBJ2-3,TRBV6-5,once,CASAPGLADTDTQYF,TGTGCCAGCGCGCCGGGACTAGCGGACACAGATACGCAGTATTTT
15,NA,TRBJ2-5,TRBV4-1,NA,CASSLLLDWRETQYF,TGCGCCAGCAGCCTCCTCCTGGATTGGAGGGAGACCCAGTACTTC
12,NA,TRBJ2-7,TRBV2,few,CASGSQGYEQYF,TGTGCCAGCGGATCACAGGGATACGAGCAGTACTTC
13,NA,TRBJ1-3,TRBV11-2,NA,CASRTPSGNTIYF,TGTGCCAGCAGAACTCCCTCTGGAAACACCATATATTTT
14,TRBD1,TRBJ2-2,TRBV10-2,few,CASRGQGSTGELFF,TGCGCCAGCAGGGGACAGGGGAGCACCGGGGAGCTGTTTTTT
13,NA,TRBJ2-2,TRBV28,NA,CASSPPNTGELFF,TGTGCCAGCAGCCCCCCAAACACCGGGGAGCTGTTTTTT
14,NA,TRBJ1-4,TRBV3-1/TRBV3-2,NA,CASSQDGGNEKLFF,TGTGCCAGCAGCCAAGATGGAGGGAATGAAAAACTGTTTTTT
14,NA,TRBJ2-1,TRBV5-1,few,CASSLRLGHNEQFF,TGCGCCAGCAGCTTACGACTCGGCCACAATGAGCAGTTCTTC
13,NA,TRBJ1-2,TRBV20-1,NA,CSASETSSYGYTF,TGCAGTGCTAGTGAGACATCTTCCTATGGCTACACCTTC
13,TRBD2,TRBJ2-2,TRBV6-5,NA,CAGRVGRAGELFF,TGTGCCGGGAGGGTGGGCCGAGCCGGGGAGCTGTTTTTT
15,TRBD2,TRBJ2-1,TRBV19,NA,CATGLAGSSYNEQFF,TGTGCCACTGGTCTAGCGGGCTCCTCCTACAATGAGCAGTTCTTC
14,NA,TRBJ1-6,TRBV12-5,NA,CASGLIQGNSPLHF,TGTGCTAGTGGTTTGATCCAGGGGAACTCACCCCTCCACTTT
14,NA,TRBJ1-1,TRBV30,NA,CAWSRGSWNTEAFF,TGTGCCTGGAGTCGGGGGTCGTGGAACACTGAAGCTTTCTTT
16,NA,TRBJ1-2,TRBV3-1/TRBV3-2,NA,CASSPTNTGGAYGYTF,TGTGCCAGCAGCCCTACAAACACGGGGGGAGCCTATGGCTACACCTTC
15,NA,TRBJ2-1,TRBV3-1/TRBV3-2,few,CASSLRTEKYNEQFF,TGTGCCAGCAGCCTCCGGACAGAAAAGTACAATGAGCAGTTCTTC
13,TRBD1,TRBJ1-1,TRBV19,once,CASSRGQGVEAFF,TGTGCCAGTAGTAGGGGACAGGGTGTCGAAGCTTTCTTT
15,TRBD2,TRBJ2-2,TRBV7-9,NA,CASTPWGGFAGELFF,TGTGCCAGCACCCCATGGGGGGGGTTCGCAGGGGAGCTGTTTTTT
14,TRBD1,TRBJ1-2,TRBV2,NA,CASSADRGGYGYTF,TGTGCCAGCAGTGCGGACAGGGGTGGCTATGGCTACACCTTC
13,NA,TRBJ2-3,TRBV7-8,once,CASSSDFTDTQYF,TGTGCCAGCAGCTCCGACTTCACAGATACGCAGTATTTT
12,NA,TRBJ2-2,TRBV29-1,NA,CSVDSGTGELFF,TGCAGCGTTGATTCAGGCACCGGGGAGCTGTTTTTT